Sequencing of this T cell receptor beta chain was carried out in a study of cytomegalovirus exposure and HLA in healthy donors. The wider study: The 90 to 150 validation repertoires, a later analysis reported, used the same platform as the 550 to 700 repertoires from the first cohort. Findings of the study overall: Researchers counted roughly 150 TCR beta chains as cytomegalovirus-associated. There were some public TCRs occurring in many donors, but most TCR sequences were rare.

Points on this clone: What it binds is not known.

Produced via immunoSEQ multiplex PCR; TCRdb's table is partial and in-frame only. Among about 360,000 clones listed, just over 85% were seen once. These donors were members of the roughly 120-subject validation cohort, a group separate from the approximately 640-subject first cohort. Per the germline V gene, CDR1 is SEHNR and CDR2 is FQNEAQ (reference sequence). The CDR3 is 13 amino acids. V gave up 7 bases and J gave up 10 bases, with 19 bases separating them. This receptor was identified in a woman between 18 and 29 years old in good health and CMV-seronegative. The source material was PBMCs. This chain uses TRBV7-9 with TRBJ1-1; D is unresolved. This chain's CDR3 is CASTPPNFQVAFF. The DNA for the CDR3 is TGTGCCAGCACCCCCCCAAACTTTCAAGTAGCTTTCTTT. Variable domain in full (rest from reference TRBV7-9 and TRBJ1-1): DTGVSQNPRHKITKRGQNVTFRCDPISEHNRLYWYRQTLGQGPEFLTYFQNEAQLEKSRLLSDRFSAERPKGSFSTLEIQRTEQGDSAMYLCASTPPNFQVAFFGQGTRLTVV.